This entry is about one T cell receptor (beta chain). Some clones are missing from TCRdb's copy, which holds only in-frame ones; the method was immunoSEQ multiplex PCR. The data show tens of thousands of clones, about 92% seen once. This CDR3 comprises 18 residues. CDR1 and CDR2 from the germline V gene are SGHRS and YFSETQ. The V segment lost 2 bases and the J segment 1 base; nucleotides outside the gene matches: 10. The sample originates from a study of T cell changes during pregnancy in multiple sclerosis. The starting material was CD4+ T cells from peripheral blood mononuclear cells, obtained in the third trimester of pregnancy. The chain recombines TRBV5-1 with TRBJ2-1, with 9 bases fitting TRBD2. This clonotype originated in a female donor with multiple sclerosis, enrolled in a pregnancy study. The CDR3 bases are TGCGCCAGCAGCTTAGGGCTAGCGGGGTCGGAGTCCTACAATGAGCAGTTCTTC. As protein: CASSLGLAGSESYNEQFF.